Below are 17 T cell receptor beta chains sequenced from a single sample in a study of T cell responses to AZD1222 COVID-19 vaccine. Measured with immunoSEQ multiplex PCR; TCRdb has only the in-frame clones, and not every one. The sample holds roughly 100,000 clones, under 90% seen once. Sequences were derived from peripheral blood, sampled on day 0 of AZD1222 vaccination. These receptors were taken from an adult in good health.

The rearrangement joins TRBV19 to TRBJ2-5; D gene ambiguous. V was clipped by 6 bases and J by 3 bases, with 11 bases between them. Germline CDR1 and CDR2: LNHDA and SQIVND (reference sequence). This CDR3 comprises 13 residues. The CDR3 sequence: CASSPVGKETQYF. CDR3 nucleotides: TGTGCCAGTAGCCCCGTAGGGAAAGAGACCCAGTACTTC.

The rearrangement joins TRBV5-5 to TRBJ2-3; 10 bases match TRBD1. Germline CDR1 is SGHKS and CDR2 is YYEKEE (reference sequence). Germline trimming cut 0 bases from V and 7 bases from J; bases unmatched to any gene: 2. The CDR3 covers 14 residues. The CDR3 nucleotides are TGTGCCAGCAGCTTGGCCGACAGGGGGCATACGCAGTATTTT. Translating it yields CASSLADRGHTQYF.

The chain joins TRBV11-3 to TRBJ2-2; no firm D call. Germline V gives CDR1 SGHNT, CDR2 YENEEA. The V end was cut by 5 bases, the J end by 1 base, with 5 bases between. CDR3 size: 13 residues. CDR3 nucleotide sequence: TGTGCCAGCAGCGGCCGGAACACCGGGGAGCTGTTTTTT. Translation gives CASSGRNTGELFF.

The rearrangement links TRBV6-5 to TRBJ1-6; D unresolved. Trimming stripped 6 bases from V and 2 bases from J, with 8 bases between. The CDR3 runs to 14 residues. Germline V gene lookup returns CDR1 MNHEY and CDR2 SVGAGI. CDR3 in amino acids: CASSAGPYNSPLHF. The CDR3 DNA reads TGTGCCAGCAGCGCGGGTCCCTATAATTCACCCCTCCACTTT.

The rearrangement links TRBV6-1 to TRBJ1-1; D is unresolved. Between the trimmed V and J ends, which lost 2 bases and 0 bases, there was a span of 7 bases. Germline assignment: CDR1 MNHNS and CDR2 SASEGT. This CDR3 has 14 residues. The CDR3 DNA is TGTGCCAGCAGTGAAATGGCGGTGAACACTGAAGCTTTCTTT. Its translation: CASSEMAVNTEAFF.

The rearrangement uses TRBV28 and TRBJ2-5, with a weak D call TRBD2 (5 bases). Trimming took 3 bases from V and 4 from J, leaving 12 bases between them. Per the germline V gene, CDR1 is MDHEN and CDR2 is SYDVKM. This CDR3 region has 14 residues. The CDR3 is CASSLIGRGETQYF. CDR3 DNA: TGTGCCAGCAGTTTGATAGGGAGAGGAGAGACCCAGTACTTC.

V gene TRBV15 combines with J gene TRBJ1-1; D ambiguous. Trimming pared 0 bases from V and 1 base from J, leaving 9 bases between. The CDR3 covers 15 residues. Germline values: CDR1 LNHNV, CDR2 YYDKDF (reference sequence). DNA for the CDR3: TGTGCCACCAGCAGAGATGGGAACACGAACACTGAAGCTTTCTTT. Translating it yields CATSRDGNTNTEAFF. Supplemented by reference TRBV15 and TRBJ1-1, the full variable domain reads DAMVIQNPRYQVTQFGKPVTLSCSQTLNHNVMYWYQQKSSQAPKLLFHYYDKDFNNEADTPDNFQSRRPNTSFCFLDIRSPGLGDTAMYLCATSRDGNTNTEAFFGQGTRLTVV.

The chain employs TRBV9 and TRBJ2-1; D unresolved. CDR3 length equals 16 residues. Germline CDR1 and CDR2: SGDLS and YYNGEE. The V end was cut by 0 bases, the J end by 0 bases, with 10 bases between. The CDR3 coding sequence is TGTGCCAGCAGCGTAGACTACGCAAGCTCCTACAATGAGCAGTTCTTC. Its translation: CASSVDYASSYNEQFF.

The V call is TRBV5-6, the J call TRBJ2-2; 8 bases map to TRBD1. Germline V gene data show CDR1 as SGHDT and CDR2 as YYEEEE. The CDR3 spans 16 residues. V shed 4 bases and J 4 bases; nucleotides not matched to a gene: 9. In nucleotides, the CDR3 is TGTGCCAGCAGCGAGAGGAGCAGGGGGCCCACCGGGGAGCTGTTTTTT. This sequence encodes CASSERSRGPTGELFF.

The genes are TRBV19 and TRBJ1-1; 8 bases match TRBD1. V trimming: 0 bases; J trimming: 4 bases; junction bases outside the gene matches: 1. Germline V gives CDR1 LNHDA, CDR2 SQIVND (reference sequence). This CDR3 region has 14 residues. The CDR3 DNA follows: TGTGCCAGTAGTATAGACAGGGGGCGCACTGAAGCTTTCTTT. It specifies CASSIDRGRTEAFF.

CDR3 sequence: CASSRTAVINYGYTF. CDR3 nucleotide sequence: TGTGCCAGCAGCCGGACAGCTGTGATTAACTATGGCTACACCTTC. V gene TRBV5-4 combines with J gene TRBJ1-2; D may be TRBD1 (6 bases). CDR1 is SGHNT, CDR2 YYREEE, per germline (reference sequence). CDR3 length: 15 amino acids. V lost 4 bases to trimming and J lost 1 base, with 14 bases between them. Combining the CDR3 with reference TRBV5-4 and TRBJ1-2 gives the whole variable domain ETGVTQSPTHLIKTRGQQVTLRCSSQSGHNTVSWYQQALGQGPQFIFQYYREEENGRGNFPPRFSGLQFPNYSSELNVNALELDDSALYLCASSRTAVINYGYTFGSGTRLTVV.

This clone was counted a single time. CDR3 amino acids: CARTGGSDEQFF. CDR3 coding DNA: TGTGCCAGGACAGGGGGCTCCGATGAGCAGTTCTTC. The V and J genes are TRBV5-8 and TRBJ2-1, with TRBD1 matching 10 bases. The length of the CDR3 is 12 residues. Looked up from germline, CDR1 is SGHTS and CDR2 is YDEGEE. V lost 8 bases and J lost 8; bases outside the gene matches: 4.

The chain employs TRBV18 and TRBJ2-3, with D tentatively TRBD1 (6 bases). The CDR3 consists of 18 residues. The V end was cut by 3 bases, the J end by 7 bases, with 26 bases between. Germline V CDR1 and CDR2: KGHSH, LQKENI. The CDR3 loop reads CASSPLQDGGGRRHTQYF. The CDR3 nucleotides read TGTGCCAGCTCACCCCTCCAGGATGGGGGCGGCCGTCGCCATACGCAGTATTTT.

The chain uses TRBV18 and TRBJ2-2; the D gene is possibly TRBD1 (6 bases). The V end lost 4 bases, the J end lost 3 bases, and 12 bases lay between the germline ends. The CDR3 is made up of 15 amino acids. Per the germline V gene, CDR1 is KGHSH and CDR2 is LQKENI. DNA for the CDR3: TGTGCCAGCTCACGGAACAGGGTGGACACCGGGGAGCTGTTTTTT. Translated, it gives CASSRNRVDTGELFF.

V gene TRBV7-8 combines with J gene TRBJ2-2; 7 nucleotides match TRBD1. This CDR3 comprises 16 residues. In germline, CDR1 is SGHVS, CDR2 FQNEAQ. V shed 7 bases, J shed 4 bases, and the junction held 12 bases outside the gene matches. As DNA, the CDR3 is TGTGCCAGCACCCCCCCCTCCGCAGGGGGCACCGGGGAGCTGTTTTTT. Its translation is CASTPPSAGGTGELFF.

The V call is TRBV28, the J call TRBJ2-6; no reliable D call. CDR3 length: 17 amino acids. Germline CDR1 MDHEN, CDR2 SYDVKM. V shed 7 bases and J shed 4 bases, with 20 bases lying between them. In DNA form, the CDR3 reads TGTGCCAGCAACTTAAGCTCCGGCAGGATGGGGGCCAACGTCCTGACTTTC. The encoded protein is CASNLSSGRMGANVLTF.

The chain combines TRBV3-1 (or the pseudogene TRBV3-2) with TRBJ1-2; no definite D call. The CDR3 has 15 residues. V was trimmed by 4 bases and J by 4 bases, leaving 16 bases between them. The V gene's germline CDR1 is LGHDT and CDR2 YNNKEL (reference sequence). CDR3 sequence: CASSPLSPTAYGYTF. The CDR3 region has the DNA TGTGCCAGCAGCCCTTTAAGCCCTACGGCCTATGGCTACACCTTC.